The rows below give T cell receptor beta chains drawn from one sample of a study of brain T cells in children with intractable seizures. The method was immunoSEQ multiplex PCR; TCRdb's version includes in-frame clones alone and lacks a portion of them. Found here are over 95,000 clones, around 94% of them singletons; the top ten hold roughly 4%. The sample consisted of peripheral blood, taken at surgery. These receptors were taken from a boy younger than two with hemimegalencephaly and intractable seizures. CDR3s include the opening cysteine and the closing phenylalanine or tryptophan. The D gene is left open where the match is weak.

j_call v_call d_call cdr3_nt cdr3_aa
TRBJ2-7 TRBV5-1 TRBD2 TGCGCCAGCAGCTCATGGACTAGCGGGTACCACTACTACGAGCAGTACTTC CASSSWTSGYHYYEQYF
TRBJ1-5 TRBV28 . TGTGCCAGCAGTTTAAGGGGCGTAGGGGGACACCAGGGACCTAAGCCCCAGCATTTT CASSLRGVGGHQGPKPQHF
TRBJ2-6 TRBV5-6 . TGTGCCAGCAGCTACCTAATGGTGGCTGGGGCCAACGTCCTGACTTTC CASSYLMVAGANVLTF
TRBJ2-7 TRBV5-6 . TGTGCCAGCAGCTTGCGGGGTATCTACGAGCAGTACTTC CASSLRGIYEQYF
TRBJ1-5 TRBV28 . TGTGCCAGCAGTTCCCGTAGAGGTCGAGGTAATCAGCCCCAGCATTTT CASSSRRGRGNQPQHF
TRBJ2-7 TRBV3-1/TRBV3-2 . TGTGCCAGCAGCCGCGGTGGGGGGCACCTCTCCTACGAGCAGTACTTC CASSRGGGHLSYEQYF
TRBJ2-1 TRBV9 TRBD2 TGTGCCAGCAGCGTAGGGGGAACGGGAGGAGCCTACAATGAGCAGTTCTTC CASSVGGTGGAYNEQFF
TRBJ2-2 TRBV3-1/TRBV3-2 TRBD1 TGTGCCAGCAGTCACAGGGGGCCAGAGGAGCTGTTTTTT CASSHRGPEELFF
TRBJ2-5 TRBV3-1/TRBV3-2 TRBD2 TGTGCCAGCAGCCAATTTGGGTTTGCGGGAGGGCAAGAGACCCAGTACTTC CASSQFGFAGGQETQYF
TRBJ2-3 TRBV5-1 . TGCGCCAGCAGCCGCCCTCTGGGGGCAGATACGCAGTATTTT CASSRPLGADTQYF
TRBJ2-5 TRBV9 . TGTGCCAGCAGCGTAGATCCGAGCACCATAACGTCCCAGTACTTC CASSVDPSTITSQYF
TRBJ2-3 TRBV14 . TGTGCCAGCAGCCCAGGGCTAGCGACTGGGACAGATACGCAGTATTTT CASSPGLATGTDTQYF
TRBJ2-5 TRBV7-9 TRBD2 TGTGCCAGCAGCGTTGGGACTAGCGGGAGAGAGACCCAGTACTTC CASSVGTSGRETQYF
TRBJ1-5 TRBV30 . TGTGCCTGGAGTGTACAAAGCAATCAGCCCCAGCATTTT CAWSVQSNQPQHF
TRBJ2-7 TRBV5-1 . TGCGCCAGCAGCTTGGGCCGGCGGGCAAGCTCCTACGAGCAGTACTTC CASSLGRRASSYEQYF
TRBJ1-1 TRBV11-3 . TGTGCCAGCAGCTCACGGCATAAGAACACTGAAGCTTTCTTT CASSSRHKNTEAFF
TRBJ2-1 TRBV7-9 . TGTGCCAGCAGCTTAGGAGAAACCCATAGGGATGAGCAGTTCTTC CASSLGETHRDEQFF
TRBJ1-1 TRBV18 . TGTGCCAGCTCACAGAATGCCCTTGGCACTGAAGCTTTCTTT CASSQNALGTEAFF
TRBJ2-1 TRBV6-1 . TGTGCCAGCAGTGAATGGACCGGAGCCTACAATGAGCAGTTCTTC CASSEWTGAYNEQFF
TRBJ2-3 TRBV7-9 TRBD1 TGTGCCAGCAGCTTCAAGGACAGGGGAGCAGATACGCAGTATTTT CASSFKDRGADTQYF
TRBJ2-3 TRBV4-3 . TGCGCCAGCAGCCCTCACAAGGGGTGGGACACAGATACGCAGTATTTT CASSPHKGWDTDTQYF
TRBJ1-5 TRBV28 . TGTGCCAGCAGTTCCATTCCCAATAGCAATCAGCCCCAGCATTTT CASSSIPNSNQPQHF
TRBJ2-1 TRBV3-1/TRBV3-2 . TGTGCCAGCAGCCAAGACCCCGACTTCCCAATAGAGCAGTTCTTC CASSQDPDFPIEQFF
TRBJ2-7 TRBV9 TRBD1 TGTGCCAGCAGCGCCGGGACAGGGGTGTACGAGCAGTACTTC CASSAGTGVYEQYF
TRBJ2-2 TRBV6-5 . TGTGCCAGCAGTTACCGGACCGGGGAGCTGTTTTTT CASSYRTGELFF
TRBJ2-5 TRBV4-1 . TGCGCCAGCAGCCAAGATGTAGGGAGGGAGACCCAGTACTTC CASSQDVGRETQYF